These 7 T cell receptor beta chains originate from one sample sequenced in a study of control samples from healthy donors and cancer patients. This table comes from immunoSEQ multiplex PCR, and its TCRdb copy is limited to in-frame clones, with some not included. Here the sample spans around 200,000 clones, about 95% being singletons. Sequenced material: blood. The receptor set was obtained from a man aged 45-65 years in good health.

This chain links TRBV28 with TRBJ2-4; D possibly matches TRBD1 or TRBD2 (5 bases each). Germline V gene data show CDR1 as MDHEN and CDR2 as SYDVKM. V lost 3 bases and J lost 0, with 15 bases in between. This CDR3 has 17 residues. DNA for the CDR3: TGTGCCAGCAGTTTGGGGACCCTCGGGGTAGCCAAAAACATTCAGTACTTC. Amino acid sequence: CASSLGTLGVAKNIQYF.

V and J are TRBV5-1 and TRBJ1-6; no reliable D call. This CDR3 is 15 amino acids long. V lost 0 bases, J lost 5 bases, and 9 bases lay in between. Germline V gene sequence: CDR1 SGHRS, CDR2 YFSETQ. In DNA, the CDR3 is TGCGCCAGCAGCTTGGGTGGGGTAAATAATTCACCCCTCCACTTT. It encodes CASSLGGVNNSPLHF.

This clone occurred once. The chain is built from TRBV4-3 and TRBJ2-3, with 7 positions matching TRBD2. The junction had 2 bases not matched to a gene; V was cut back by 1 base and J by 1 base. The CDR3 runs 15 residues. From germline, CDR1 is LGHNA and CDR2 YSLEER. The CDR3: CASSQGRGGTDTQYF. CDR3 DNA sequence: TGCGCCAGCAGCCAAGGTCGGGGGGGCACAGATACGCAGTATTTT.

The count of this clone is one. The chain employs TRBV6-6 and TRBJ1-5; 7 bases map to TRBD1. V gave up 2 bases and J gave up 6 bases; unmatched junction bases: 10. The CDR3 covers 16 residues. Germline-derived CDR1 and CDR2 are MNHNY and SVGAGI (reference sequence). CDR3 protein: CASSYTNRGGIQPQHF. DNA for the CDR3: TGTGCCAGCAGTTACACGAACAGGGGAGGGATTCAGCCCCAGCATTTT.

This rearrangement joins TRBV10-3 to TRBJ1-4; D may be TRBD1 (5 bases). Germline V lookup: CDR1 ENHRY, CDR2 SYGVKD. The CDR3 extends over 12 amino acids. V was clipped by 11 bases and J by 12 bases, with 19 bases between them. This CDR3 reads CAASGPGGELFF. In DNA, the CDR3 is TGTGCCGCCTCGGGGCCTGGCGGTGAACTGTTTTTT.

Only a few counts were recorded for this clone. This chain uses TRBV6-1 with TRBJ1-6; D possibly corresponds to TRBD1 (5 bases). This CDR3 is built from 14 residues. The V end was cut by 2 bases, the J end by 9 bases, with 11 bases between. The germline V gene encodes CDR1 MNHNS and CDR2 SASEGT. As DNA, the CDR3 is TGTGCCAGCAGTGAATGGACATGGGGTTCACCCCTCCACTTT. It is translated as CASSEWTWGSPLHF.

This sequence joins TRBV3-1 (or the pseudogene TRBV3-2) and TRBJ2-3; D not certain. In germline, CDR1 is LGHDT, CDR2 YNNKEL (reference sequence). V was trimmed by 0 bases and J by 0 bases, leaving 7 bases between them. The CDR3 contains 15 residues. The CDR3 reads CASSQESRSTDTQYF. CDR3 nucleotide sequence: TGTGCCAGCAGCCAAGAATCACGGAGCACAGATACGCAGTATTTT.